This TCR beta chain was sequenced for a study of CD8 T cells in Susac syndrome. V lost 6 bases, J lost 7 bases, and 7 bases stayed unmatched. The CDR3 contains 14 residues. CDR1 is MNHEY and CDR2 is SMNVEV in the germline V gene (reference sequence). An amount of RNA that ranged from roughly 0.45 to 1 ug was reverse transcribed with random hexamers. The method of amplification for TCR beta CDR3 was immunoSEQ multiplex PCR, covering 54 Vbeta and 13 Jbeta. A single record per CDR3 protein comes from TCRdb applying MiXCR to the immunoSEQ multiplex PCR reads. The table shows roughly 180,000 distinct CDR3 sequences, with approximately 95% occurring only once.

The chain carries TRBV27 and TRBJ1-2; 11 positions agree with TRBD1. This clonotype was obtained from a human donor with multiple sclerosis. Sequenced material: CD4+ T cells from PBMCs. The CDR3 sequence: CASSPGQGGSGYTF. The CDR3 DNA reads as TGTGCCAGCAGCCCGGGACAGGGGGGGTCTGGCTACACCTTC.